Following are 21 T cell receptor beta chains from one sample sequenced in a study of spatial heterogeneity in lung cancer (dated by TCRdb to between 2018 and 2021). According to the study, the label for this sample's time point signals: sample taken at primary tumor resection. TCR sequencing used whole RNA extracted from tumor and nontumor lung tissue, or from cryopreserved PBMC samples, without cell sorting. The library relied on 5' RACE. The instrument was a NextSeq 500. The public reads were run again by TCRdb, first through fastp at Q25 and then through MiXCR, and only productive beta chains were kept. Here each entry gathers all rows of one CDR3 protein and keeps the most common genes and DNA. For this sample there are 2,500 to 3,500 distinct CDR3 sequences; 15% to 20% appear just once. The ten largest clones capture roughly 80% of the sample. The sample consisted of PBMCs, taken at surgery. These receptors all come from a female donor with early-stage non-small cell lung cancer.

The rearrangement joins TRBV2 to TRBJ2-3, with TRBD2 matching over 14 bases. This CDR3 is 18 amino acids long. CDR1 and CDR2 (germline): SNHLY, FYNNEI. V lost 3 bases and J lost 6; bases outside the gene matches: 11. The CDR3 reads CASSDETSGRALADTQYF. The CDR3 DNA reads TGTGCCAGCAGTGACGAGACTAGCGGGAGGGCCTTGGCGGATACGCAGTATTTT.

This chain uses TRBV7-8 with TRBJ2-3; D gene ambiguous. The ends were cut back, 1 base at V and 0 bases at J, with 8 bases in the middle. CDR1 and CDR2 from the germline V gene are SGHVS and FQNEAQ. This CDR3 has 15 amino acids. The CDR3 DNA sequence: TGTGCCAGCAGCTTAGTCGCAGTAAGCACAGATACGCAGTATTTT. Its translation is CASSLVAVSTDTQYF.

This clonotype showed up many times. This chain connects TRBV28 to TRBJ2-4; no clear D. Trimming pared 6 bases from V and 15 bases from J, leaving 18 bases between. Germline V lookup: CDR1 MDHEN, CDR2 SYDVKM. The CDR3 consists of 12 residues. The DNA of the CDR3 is TGTGCCAGCAGCTCCCACGTCACGGTTTGGTACTTC. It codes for CASSSHVTVWYF.

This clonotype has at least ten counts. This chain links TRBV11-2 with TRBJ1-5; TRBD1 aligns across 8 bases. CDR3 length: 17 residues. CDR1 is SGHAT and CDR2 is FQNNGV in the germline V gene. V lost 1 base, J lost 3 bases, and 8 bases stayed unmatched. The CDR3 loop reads CASSLGPQGAVNQPQHF. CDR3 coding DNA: TGTGCCAGCAGCTTAGGTCCCCAGGGGGCGGTCAATCAGCCCCAGCATTTT.

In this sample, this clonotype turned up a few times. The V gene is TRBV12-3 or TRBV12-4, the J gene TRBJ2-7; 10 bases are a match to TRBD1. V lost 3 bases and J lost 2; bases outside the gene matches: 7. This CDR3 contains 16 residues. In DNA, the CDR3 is TGTGCCAGCAGTTTTGGGACAGGGGTACCCCCCTACGAGCAGTACTTC. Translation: CASSFGTGVPPYEQYF.

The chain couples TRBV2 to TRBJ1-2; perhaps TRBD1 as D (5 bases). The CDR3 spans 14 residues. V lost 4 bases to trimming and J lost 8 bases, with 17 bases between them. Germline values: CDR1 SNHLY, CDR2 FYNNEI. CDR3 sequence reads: CASSGTGPIGGYTF. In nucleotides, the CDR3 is TGTGCCAGCAGTGGTACAGGCCCTATAGGCGGCTACACCTTC.

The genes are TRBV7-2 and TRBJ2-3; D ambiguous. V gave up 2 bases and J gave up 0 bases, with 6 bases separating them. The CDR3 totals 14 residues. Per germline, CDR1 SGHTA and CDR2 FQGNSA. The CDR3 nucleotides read TGTGCCAGCAGCTTAATCACGAGCACAGATACGCAGTATTTT. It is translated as CASSLITSTDTQYF.

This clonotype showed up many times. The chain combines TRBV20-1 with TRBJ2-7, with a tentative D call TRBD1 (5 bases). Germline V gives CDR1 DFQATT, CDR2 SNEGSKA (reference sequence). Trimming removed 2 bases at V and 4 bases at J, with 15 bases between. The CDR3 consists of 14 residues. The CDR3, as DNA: TGCAGTGCTAGACGTTCAGGGTACCCTTACGAGCAGTACTTC. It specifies CSARRSGYPYEQYF.

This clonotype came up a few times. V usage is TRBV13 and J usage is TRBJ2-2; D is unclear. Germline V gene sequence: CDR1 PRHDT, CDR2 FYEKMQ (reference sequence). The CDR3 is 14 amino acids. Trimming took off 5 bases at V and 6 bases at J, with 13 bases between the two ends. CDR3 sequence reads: CASSAGGVAGELFF. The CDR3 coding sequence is TGTGCCAGCAGCGCAGGTGGGGTGGCCGGGGAGCTGTTTTTT.

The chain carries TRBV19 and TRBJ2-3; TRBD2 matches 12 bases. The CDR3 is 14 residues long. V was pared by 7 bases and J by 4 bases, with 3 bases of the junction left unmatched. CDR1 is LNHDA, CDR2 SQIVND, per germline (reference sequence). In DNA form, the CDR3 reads TGTGCCAGTACTAGCGGGAGGGCCTCAGATACGCAGTATTTT. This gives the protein CASTSGRASDTQYF.

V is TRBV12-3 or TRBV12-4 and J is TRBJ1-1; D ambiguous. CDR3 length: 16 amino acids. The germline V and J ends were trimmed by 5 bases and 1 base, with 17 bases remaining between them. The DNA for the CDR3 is TGTGCCAGCAGTCCCACACGTGGCAGGAAGAACACTGAAGCTTTCTTT. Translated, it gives CASSPTRGRKNTEAFF.

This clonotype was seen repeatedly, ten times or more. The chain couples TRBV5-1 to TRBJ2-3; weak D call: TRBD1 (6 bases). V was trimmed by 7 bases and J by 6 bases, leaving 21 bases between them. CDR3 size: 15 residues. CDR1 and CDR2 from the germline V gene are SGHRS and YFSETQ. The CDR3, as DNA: TGCGCCAGCGGGACGGACAGACCCTCTTGGGATACGCAGTATTTT. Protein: CASGTDRPSWDTQYF.

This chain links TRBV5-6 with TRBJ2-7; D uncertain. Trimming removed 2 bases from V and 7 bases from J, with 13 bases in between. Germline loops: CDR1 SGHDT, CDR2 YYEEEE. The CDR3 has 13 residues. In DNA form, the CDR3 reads TGTGCCAGCAGCTTTATGGGGTATTGGGAGCAGTACGTC. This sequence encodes CASSFMGYWEQYV.

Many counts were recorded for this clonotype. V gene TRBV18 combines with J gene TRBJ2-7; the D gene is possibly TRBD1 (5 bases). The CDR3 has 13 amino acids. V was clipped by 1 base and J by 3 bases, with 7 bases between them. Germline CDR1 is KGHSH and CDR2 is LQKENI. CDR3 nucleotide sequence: TGTGCCAGCTCACCACAGGACATCTACGAGCAGTACTTC. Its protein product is CASSPQDIYEQYF. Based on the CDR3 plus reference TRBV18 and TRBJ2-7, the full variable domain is NAGVMQNPRHLVRRRGQEARLRCSPMKGHSHVYWYRQLPEEGLKFMVYLQKENIIDESGMPKERFSAEFPKEGPSILRIQQVVRGDSAAYFCASSPQDIYEQYFGPGTRLTVT.

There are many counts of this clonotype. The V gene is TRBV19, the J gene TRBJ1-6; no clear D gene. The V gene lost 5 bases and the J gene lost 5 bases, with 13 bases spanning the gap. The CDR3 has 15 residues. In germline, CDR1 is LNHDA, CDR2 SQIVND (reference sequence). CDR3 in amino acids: CASSVTGRDNSPLHF. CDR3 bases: TGTGCCAGTAGTGTGACGGGAAGGGATAATTCACCCCTCCACTTT.

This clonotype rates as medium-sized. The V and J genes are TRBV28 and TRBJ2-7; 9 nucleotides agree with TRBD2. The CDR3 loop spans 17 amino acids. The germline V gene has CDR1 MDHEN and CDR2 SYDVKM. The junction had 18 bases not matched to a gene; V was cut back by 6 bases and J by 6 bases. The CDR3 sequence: CASRSPRQSGRRGEQYF. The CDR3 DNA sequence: TGTGCCAGCAGATCCCCCCGCCAGAGCGGGAGGAGGGGCGAGCAGTACTTC.

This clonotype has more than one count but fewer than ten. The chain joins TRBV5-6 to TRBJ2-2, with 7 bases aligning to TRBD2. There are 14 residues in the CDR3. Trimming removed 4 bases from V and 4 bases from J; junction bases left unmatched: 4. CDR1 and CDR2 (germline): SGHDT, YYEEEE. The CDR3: CASSRGGVTGELFF. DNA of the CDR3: TGTGCCAGCAGCCGGGGAGGGGTCACCGGGGAGCTGTTTTTT.

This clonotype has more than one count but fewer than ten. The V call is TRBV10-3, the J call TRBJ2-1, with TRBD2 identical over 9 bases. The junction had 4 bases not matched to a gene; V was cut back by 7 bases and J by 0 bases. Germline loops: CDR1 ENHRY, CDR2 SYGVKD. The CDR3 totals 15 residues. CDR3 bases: TGTGCCATCACTAGCGGGGTAAGCTCCTACAATGAGCAGTTCTTC. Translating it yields CAITSGVSSYNEQFF.

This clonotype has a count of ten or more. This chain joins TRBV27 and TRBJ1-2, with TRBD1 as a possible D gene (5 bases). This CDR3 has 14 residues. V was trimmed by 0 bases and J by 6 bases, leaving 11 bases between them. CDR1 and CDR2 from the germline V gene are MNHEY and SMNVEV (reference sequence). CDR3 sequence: CASSLSLEGHGYTF. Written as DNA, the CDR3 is TGTGCCAGCAGTTTATCCTTGGAGGGACATGGCTACACCTTC.

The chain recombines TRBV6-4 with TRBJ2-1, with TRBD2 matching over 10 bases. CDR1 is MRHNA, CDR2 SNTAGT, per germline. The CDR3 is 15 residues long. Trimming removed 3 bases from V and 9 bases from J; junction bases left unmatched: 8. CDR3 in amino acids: CASSEAGGVFSEQFF. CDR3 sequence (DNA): TGTGCCAGCAGTGAAGCGGGAGGGGTATTCAGTGAGCAGTTCTTC.

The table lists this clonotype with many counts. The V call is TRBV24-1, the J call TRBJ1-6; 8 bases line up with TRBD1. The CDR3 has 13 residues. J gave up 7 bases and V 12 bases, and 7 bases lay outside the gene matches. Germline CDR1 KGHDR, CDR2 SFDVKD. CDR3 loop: CAAQGQANSPLHF. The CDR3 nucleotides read TGTGCCGCCCAGGGACAGGCCAATTCACCCCTCCACTTT.